These 27 T cell receptor beta chains came from one sample sequenced in a study of CD8 T cells in ankylosing spondylitis. TCRdb called the 5' RACE reads again in MiXCR, with one record for every CDR3 protein. The sample includes 200,000 or so distinct CDR3 sequences, about 20% of them seen just once. What was sequenced was blood, either unsorted or a sorted T cell fraction (not recorded which). The receptors shown here come from a male donor aged 10-30 years with ankylosing spondylitis or in good health (not recorded which).

This clonotype was counted at least ten times. The chain has TRBV7-3 and TRBJ2-7; D might be TRBD1 or TRBD2, each matching 5 bases. Germline loops: CDR1 SGHTA, CDR2 FQGTGA. The ends were cut back, 5 bases at V and 0 bases at J, with 14 bases in the middle. The CDR3 is made up of 15 amino acids. CDR3 sequence: CASSPRGRDSYEQYF. For the CDR3, the DNA is TGTGCCAGCAGCCCCCGGGGACGGGACTCCTACGAGCAGTACTTC.

This clonotype was found many times. The V call is TRBV7-2, the J call TRBJ2-1; D is unresolved. The CDR3 is made up of 12 amino acids. CDR1 SGHTA and CDR2 FQGNSA come from the germline V gene. Trimming left V 2 bases short and J 10 bases short, with 9 bases between. DNA for the CDR3: TGTGCCAGCAGCTTATTTTTGTCAGAGCAGTTCTTC. Protein sequence: CASSLFLSEQFF. Using reference TRBV7-2 and TRBJ2-1 for the parts outside the CDR3, the full variable domain is GAGVSQSPSNKVTEKGKDVELRCDPISGHTALYWYRQSLGQGLEFLIYFQGNSAPDKSGLPSDRFSAERTGGSVSTLTIQRTQQEDSAVYLCASSLFLSEQFFGPGTRLTVL.

V gene TRBV2 combines with J gene TRBJ2-1; 8 positions agree with TRBD2. CDR3 length: 14 residues. Trimming at V came to 7 bases and at J to 7 bases, leaving 9 bases not matched to a gene. Germline CDR1 is SNHLY and CDR2 is FYNNEI. The chain's CDR3 is CASISSTSGNEQFF. Written as DNA, the CDR3 is TGTGCCAGCATTTCTTCAACTAGCGGTAATGAGCAGTTCTTC.

V gene TRBV7-9 combines with J gene TRBJ1-4, with a weak D call TRBD1 (6 bases). This CDR3 region has 17 residues. Germline V gene data show CDR1 as SEHNR and CDR2 as FQNEAQ (reference sequence). Trimming shortened V by 0 bases and J by 2 bases, and 13 bases separated the two germline ends. DNA for the CDR3: TGTGCCAGCAGCTTAGCGGTGGGGGCCGGGACTAATGAAAAACTGTTTTTT. Translated: CASSLAVGAGTNEKLFF. The full variable domain, with the rest looked up from reference TRBV7-9 and TRBJ1-4, is DTGVSQNPRHKITKRGQNVTFRCDPISEHNRLYWYRQTLGQGPEFLTYFQNEAQLEKSRLLSDRFSAERPKGSFSTLEIQRTEQGDSAMYLCASSLAVGAGTNEKLFFGSGTQLSVL.

The sample holds many counts of this clonotype. The V gene is TRBV7-8, the J gene TRBJ2-3, with 13 bases fitting TRBD2. This CDR3 contains 18 residues. Losses at the gene ends were 5 bases for V and 4 bases for J; bases not matched to a gene: 12. CDR1 and CDR2 (germline): SGHVS, FQNEAQ. CDR3 in DNA: TGTGCCAGCAGCCCACATCCTGGACTAGCGGGAGTTTCAGATACGCAGTATTTT. Translated, it gives CASSPHPGLAGVSDTQYF.

The gene calls are TRBV29-1 and TRBJ2-7; 9 nucleotides line up with TRBD1. This CDR3 is built from 13 residues. Germline V gene lookup returns CDR1 SQVTM and CDR2 ANQGSEA. J was trimmed by 0 bases and V by 7 bases; bases with no gene match: 4. The CDR3 is CSAGTGPSYEQYF. The CDR3 nucleotides are TGCAGCGCCGGGACAGGGCCCTCCTACGAGCAGTACTTC.

The rearrangement links TRBV20-1 to TRBJ1-6; D might be TRBD1 (5 bases). Per germline, CDR1 DFQATT and CDR2 SNEGSKA (reference sequence). The CDR3 has 16 residues. The V end lost 0 bases, the J end lost 0 bases, and 9 bases lay between the germline ends. CDR3 protein: CSARDPDSSYNSPLHF. The CDR3 region has the DNA TGCAGTGCTAGAGATCCAGACAGCTCCTATAATTCACCCCTCCACTTT.

This clonotype has at least ten counts. The CDR3 nucleotides read TGTGCCAGCAGAACGGGAGGAGATACGCAGTATTTT. This codes for CASRTGGDTQYF. The gene calls are TRBV7-9 and TRBJ2-3; 7 bases are shared with TRBD2. Trimming removed 6 bases from V and 5 bases from J; junction bases left unmatched: 2. Germline V gene lookup returns CDR1 SEHNR and CDR2 FQNEAQ (reference sequence). The CDR3 extends over 12 amino acids.

V usage is TRBV28 and J usage is TRBJ2-6; D is unresolved. The V end lost 4 bases, the J end lost 0 bases, and 10 bases lay between the germline ends. The CDR3 totals 16 residues. Germline V gene lookup returns CDR1 MDHEN and CDR2 SYDVKM. CDR3 residues: CASSYYHLSGANVLTF. DNA for the CDR3: TGTGCCAGCAGTTACTACCATCTCTCTGGGGCCAACGTCCTGACTTTC.

The chain carries TRBV20-1 and TRBJ2-7; TRBD1 is a possible D gene (6 bases). V lost 3 bases and J 5 bases, leaving 17 bases between the germline ends. The CDR3 runs 14 residues. CDR1 DFQATT and CDR2 SNEGSKA come from the germline V gene (reference sequence). This CDR3 reads CSARGARVIHEQYF. Written as DNA, the CDR3 is TGCAGTGCTAGGGGGGCCAGGGTTATCCACGAGCAGTACTTC.

This clonotype was seen many times. The V and J genes are TRBV4-3 and TRBJ2-7, with 7 bases identical to TRBD2. The CDR3 has 15 amino acids. V was clipped by 3 bases and J by 4 bases; unmatched bases: 9. The germline CDR1 and CDR2 sequences are LGHNA and YSLEER. This chain's CDR3 is CASSQGVAGGYEQYF. CDR3 nucleotides: TGCGCCAGCAGCCAGGGGGTGGCCGGGGGGTACGAGCAGTACTTC.

This clonotype was found many times. The rearrangement uses TRBV12-3 or TRBV12-4 and TRBJ2-7; 9 bases align to TRBD2. J lost 7 bases, V lost 6 bases, and 19 bases had no gene match. This CDR3 has 17 residues. Here the CDR3 reads CASSLSLLAGRSFEQYF. The CDR3 bases are TGTGCCAGCAGCCTCTCGCTGCTAGCGGGACGTTCCTTTGAGCAGTACTTC.

This clonotype was detected ten times or more. The CDR3 nucleotides read TGTGCCAGCAGTTTAGTCTCGTGGACTAGCTATGAGCAGTTCTTC. This sequence encodes CASSLVSWTSYEQFF. This chain links TRBV12-3 or TRBV12-4 with TRBJ2-1, with 8 positions matching TRBD2. V lost 1 base, J lost 8 bases, and 7 bases stayed unmatched. This CDR3 contains 15 residues.

There are many counts of this clonotype. The chain is built from TRBV6-1 and TRBJ1-1, with 8 nucleotides matching TRBD1. Germline trimming cut 6 bases from V and 1 base from J; bases unmatched to any gene: 4. The CDR3 runs to 14 residues. Germline V lookup: CDR1 MNHNS, CDR2 SASEGT. The CDR3 DNA reads TGTGCCAGCAGGGACAGGGAGCGGAACACTGAAGCTTTCTTT. It is translated as CASRDRERNTEAFF.

This sequence joins TRBV12-3 or TRBV12-4 and TRBJ2-1; TRBD2 agrees at 9 bases. The CDR3 has 14 amino acids. Unmatched junction bases numbered 3, after V lost 5 bases and J lost 4 bases. The CDR3: CASSETSGYNEQFF. The CDR3 nucleotides are TGTGCCAGCAGTGAGACTAGCGGATACAATGAGCAGTTCTTC.

A single count supports this clonotype. The gene calls are TRBV6-1 and TRBJ2-7, with 7 bases identical to TRBD1. The CDR3 totals 14 residues. Germline V gene data show CDR1 as MNHNS and CDR2 as SASEGT. Losses at the gene ends were 4 bases for V and 1 base for J; bases not matched to a gene: 4. The CDR3 here is CASSARGQSYEQYF. CDR3 DNA: TGTGCCAGCAGTGCCAGGGGACAGTCCTACGAGCAGTACTTC.

This clonotype has more than one count but fewer than ten. The CDR3 spells CASSLARRLARGAEQYF. In DNA form, the CDR3 reads TGTGCCAGCAGCTTAGCGCGGAGACTAGCGAGGGGTGCAGAGCAGTACTTC. The rearrangement links TRBV7-2 to TRBJ2-7; the match to TRBD2 covers 8 bases. This CDR3 region has 17 residues. Germline V gives CDR1 SGHTA, CDR2 FQGNSA. Unmatched junction bases numbered 14, after V lost 0 bases and J lost 7 bases.

This clonotype was detected many times. The CDR3 bases are TGTGCCAGCAGTTTGCGGGACATCGTGAACTATGGCTACACCTTC. Amino acid sequence: CASSLRDIVNYGYTF. The chain uses TRBV12-3 or TRBV12-4 and TRBJ1-2, with D perhaps TRBD1 (6 bases). Trimming shortened V by 3 bases and J by 2 bases, and 13 bases separated the two germline ends. This CDR3 is built from 15 residues.

This chain links TRBV19 with TRBJ2-7; the match to TRBD2 covers 7 bases. The CDR3 is made up of 16 amino acids. Trimming took 0 bases from V and 3 from J; bases not matched to a gene: 8. Germline lookup yields CDR1 LNHDA and CDR2 SQIVND (reference sequence). CDR3 in DNA: TGTGCCAGTAGTATAGATCGACGGCGCGGGAGCTACGAGCAGTACTTC. This gives the protein CASSIDRRRGSYEQYF.

This clonotype was picked up many times. The CDR3 DNA reads TGCAGTGCTAGACAGGGGCGAAGGGACAATGAGCAGTTCTTC. This gives the protein CSARQGRRDNEQFF. V and J are TRBV20-1 and TRBJ2-1, with D possibly being TRBD1 (6 bases). Trimming shortened V by 2 bases and J by 5 bases, and 13 bases separated the two germline ends. CDR1 DFQATT and CDR2 SNEGSKA come from the germline V gene (reference sequence). CDR3 length equals 14 residues.

This chain links TRBV4-2 with TRBJ2-3; 10 positions match TRBD1. Germline values: CDR1 LGHNA, CDR2 YNFKEQ. The CDR3 extends over 16 amino acids. The J segment lost 2 bases and the V segment lost 4 bases, leaving 6 bases of the junction unmatched. The CDR3 DNA follows: TGTGCCAGCAGCCTCTCCGGGACAGGGGTCACAGATACGCAGTATTTT. This sequence encodes CASSLSGTGVTDTQYF.

The chain has TRBV19 and TRBJ2-3, with D tentatively TRBD2 (5 bases). V was trimmed by 1 base and J by 4 bases, leaving 12 bases between them. In germline, CDR1 is LNHDA, CDR2 SQIVND (reference sequence). The length of the CDR3 is 15 residues. In nucleotides, the CDR3 is TGTGCCAGTAGTATAGGAGACTACCAACCAGATACGCAGTATTTT. Residues: CASSIGDYQPDTQYF.

The gene calls are TRBV7-2 and TRBJ2-5, with D unresolved. Trimming removed 5 bases at V and 6 bases at J, with 13 bases between. In germline, CDR1 is SGHTA, CDR2 FQGNSA. This CDR3 has 13 amino acids. The CDR3, as DNA: TGTGCCAGCAGCGCAAAGACTGCAAAGACCCAGTACTTC. It specifies CASSAKTAKTQYF.

This clonotype was picked up many times. The DNA of the CDR3 is TGTGCCAGCAGCTTTGGACTAGCGGAATACGAGCAGTACGTC. As protein: CASSFGLAEYEQYV. The rearrangement uses TRBV11-2 and TRBJ2-7; 10 bases are a match to TRBD2. The trim removed 3 bases at V and 4 bases at J, leaving 3 bases unmatched. There are 14 residues in the CDR3. Per the germline V gene, CDR1 is SGHAT and CDR2 is FQNNGV.

The chain joins TRBV19 to TRBJ2-6; D gene unclear. The CDR3 totals 16 residues. The V end was cut by 7 bases, the J end by 0 bases, with 13 bases between. Germline CDR1 and CDR2: LNHDA and SQIVND (reference sequence). The CDR3 sequence is CASTADGRSGANVLTF. Written as DNA, the CDR3 is TGTGCCAGTACCGCGGACGGTCGCTCTGGGGCCAACGTCCTGACTTTC.

This clonotype was seen ten or more times. This chain joins TRBV7-7 and TRBJ2-2; D may be TRBD1 (6 bases). Germline CDR1 reads SSHAT; CDR2 reads FNYEAQ (reference sequence). This CDR3 region has 12 residues. Deletions cut 10 bases from V and 3 bases from J, with 9 bases between. CDR3 sequence (DNA): TGTGCCACCAGGGGTCACACCGGGGAGCTGTTTTTT. It yields the protein CATRGHTGELFF. Looking up the rest from reference TRBV7-7 and TRBJ2-2 gives the full variable domain: GAGVSQSPRYKVTKRGQDVTLRCDPISSHATLYWYQQALGQGPEFLTYFNYEAQPDKSGLPSDRFSAERPEGSISTLTIQRTEQRDSAMYRCATRGHTGELFFGEGSRLTVL.

This clonotype was detected ten times or more. CDR3 in amino acids: CASSSQAGSTDTQYF. The CDR3 DNA follows: TGTGCCAGCAGCTCACAAGCGGGAAGCACAGATACGCAGTATTTT. This sequence joins TRBV7-9 and TRBJ2-3; 7 positions agree with TRBD2. The germline V gene has CDR1 SEHNR and CDR2 FQNEAQ (reference sequence). The CDR3 consists of 15 residues. Losses at the gene ends were 4 bases for V and 0 bases for J; bases not matched to a gene: 4.